This TCR beta chain comes out of a study of T cell responses to AZD1222 COVID-19 vaccine. Study-level results: Reports say nearly half of spike-specific TCRs go after unmutated variant regions. Only five to seven AZD1222 recipients were seropositive at baseline. It should be noted that donors were predominantly white British and more often female, and clonal diversity was possibly underestimated.

Regarding this clone: The target antigen is unknown.

Looked up from germline, CDR1 is SEHNR and CDR2 is FQNEAQ (reference sequence). This CDR3 has 18 amino acids. The junction had 9 bases not matched to a gene; V was cut back by 5 bases and J by 0 bases. Assay: immunoSEQ multiplex PCR; the TCRdb copy retains only in-frame clones and omits some. Of 85,000 to 100,000 clones detected, over 75% appear once; the ten largest clones hold 10% to 13%. The chain joins TRBV7-9 to TRBJ2-6; TRBD2 agrees at 8 bases. The receptor comes from an adult in good health. The sequenced sample was peripheral blood, obtained on day 0 of AZD1222 vaccination. The CDR3: CASSNWGGGPSGANVLTF. The CDR3, as DNA: TGTGCCAGCAGCAATTGGGGCGGGGGGCCCTCTGGGGCCAACGTCCTGACTTTC. The whole variable domain, filled in from reference TRBV7-9 and TRBJ2-6, reads DTGVSQNPRHKITKRGQNVTFRCDPISEHNRLYWYRQTLGQGPEFLTYFQNEAQLEKSRLLSDRFSAERPKGSFSTLEIQRTEQGDSAMYLCASSNWGGGPSGANVLTFGAGSRLTVL.